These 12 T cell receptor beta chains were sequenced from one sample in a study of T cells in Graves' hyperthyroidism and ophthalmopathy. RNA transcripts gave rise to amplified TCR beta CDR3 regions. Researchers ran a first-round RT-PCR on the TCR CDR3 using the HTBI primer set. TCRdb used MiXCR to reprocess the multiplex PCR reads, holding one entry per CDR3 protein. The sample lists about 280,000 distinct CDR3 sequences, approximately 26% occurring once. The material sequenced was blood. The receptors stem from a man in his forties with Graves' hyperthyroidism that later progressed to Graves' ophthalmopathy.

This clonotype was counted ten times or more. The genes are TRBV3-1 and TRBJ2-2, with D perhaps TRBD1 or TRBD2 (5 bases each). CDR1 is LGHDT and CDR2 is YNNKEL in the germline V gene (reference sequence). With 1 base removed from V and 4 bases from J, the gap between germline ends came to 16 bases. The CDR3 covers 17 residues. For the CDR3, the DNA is TGTGCCAGCAGCCAAGCATCACGGGACGGTCTCACCGGGGAGCTGTTTTTT. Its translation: CASSQASRDGLTGELFF.

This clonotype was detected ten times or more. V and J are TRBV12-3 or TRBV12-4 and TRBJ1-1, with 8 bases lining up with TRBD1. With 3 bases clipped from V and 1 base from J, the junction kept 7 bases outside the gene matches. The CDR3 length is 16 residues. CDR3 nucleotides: TGTGCCAGCAGTTTTGGCCCGGACAGGGCGAACACTGAAGCTTTCTTT. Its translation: CASSFGPDRANTEAFF.

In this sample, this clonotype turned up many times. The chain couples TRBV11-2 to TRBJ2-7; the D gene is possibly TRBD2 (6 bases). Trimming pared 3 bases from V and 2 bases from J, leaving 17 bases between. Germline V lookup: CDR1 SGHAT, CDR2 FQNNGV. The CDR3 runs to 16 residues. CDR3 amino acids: CASSLYPGTETYEQYF. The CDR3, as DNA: TGTGCCAGCAGCTTGTACCCCGGGACTGAGACCTACGAGCAGTACTTC.

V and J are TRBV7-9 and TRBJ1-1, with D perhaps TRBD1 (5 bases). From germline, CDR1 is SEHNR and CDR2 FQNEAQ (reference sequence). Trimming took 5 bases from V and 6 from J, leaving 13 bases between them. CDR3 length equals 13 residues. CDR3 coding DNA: TGTGCCAGCAGCCTCACTCTAGGGGCTGAAGCTTTCTTT. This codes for CASSLTLGAEAFF.

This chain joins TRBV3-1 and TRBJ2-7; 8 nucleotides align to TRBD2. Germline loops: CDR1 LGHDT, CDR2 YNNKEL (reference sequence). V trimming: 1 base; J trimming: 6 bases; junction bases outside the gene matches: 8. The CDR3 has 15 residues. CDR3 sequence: CASSQAAAGAFEQYF. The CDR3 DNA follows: TGTGCCAGCAGCCAAGCGGCAGCGGGAGCTTTCGAGCAGTACTTC.

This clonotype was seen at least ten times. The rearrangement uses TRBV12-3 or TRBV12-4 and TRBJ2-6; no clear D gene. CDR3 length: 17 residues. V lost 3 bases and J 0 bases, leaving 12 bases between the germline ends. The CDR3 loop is CASSLGMRISGANVLTF. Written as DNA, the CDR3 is TGTGCCAGCAGTTTGGGGATGAGGATCTCTGGGGCCAACGTCCTGACTTTC.

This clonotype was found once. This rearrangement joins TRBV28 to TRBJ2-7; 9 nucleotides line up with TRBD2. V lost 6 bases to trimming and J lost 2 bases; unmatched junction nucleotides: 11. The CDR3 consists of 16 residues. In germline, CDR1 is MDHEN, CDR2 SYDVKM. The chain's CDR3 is CASRPYGTSRAYEQYF. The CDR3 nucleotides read TGTGCCAGCAGACCATACGGGACTAGCCGAGCCTACGAGCAGTACTTC.

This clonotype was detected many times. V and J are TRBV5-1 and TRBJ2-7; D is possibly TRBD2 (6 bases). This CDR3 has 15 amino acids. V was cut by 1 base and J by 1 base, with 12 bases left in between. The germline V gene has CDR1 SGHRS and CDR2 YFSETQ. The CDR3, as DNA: TGCGCCAGCAGCTTGTTTAGCGGACTATCCTACGAGCAGTACTTC. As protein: CASSLFSGLSYEQYF.

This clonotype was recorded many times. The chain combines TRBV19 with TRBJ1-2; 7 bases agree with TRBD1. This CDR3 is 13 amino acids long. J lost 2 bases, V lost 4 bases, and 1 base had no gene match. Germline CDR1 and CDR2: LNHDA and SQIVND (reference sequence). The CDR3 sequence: CASSTTGNYGYTF. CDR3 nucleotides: TGTGCCAGTAGTACGACAGGGAACTATGGCTACACCTTC.

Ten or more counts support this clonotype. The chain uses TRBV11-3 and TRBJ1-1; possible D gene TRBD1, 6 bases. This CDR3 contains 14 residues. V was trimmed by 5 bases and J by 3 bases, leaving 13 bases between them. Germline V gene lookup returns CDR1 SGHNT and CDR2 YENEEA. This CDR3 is CASSQKQGDTEAFF. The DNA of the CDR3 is TGTGCCAGCAGCCAAAAACAGGGCGACACTGAAGCTTTCTTT.

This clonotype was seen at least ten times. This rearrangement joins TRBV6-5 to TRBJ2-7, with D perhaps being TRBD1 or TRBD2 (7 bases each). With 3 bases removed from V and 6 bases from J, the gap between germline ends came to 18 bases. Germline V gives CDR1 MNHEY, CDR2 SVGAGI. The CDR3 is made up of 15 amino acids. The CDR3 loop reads CASSYHRQGGFEQYF. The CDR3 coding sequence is TGTGCCAGCAGTTATCATCGACAGGGAGGGTTCGAGCAGTACTTC.

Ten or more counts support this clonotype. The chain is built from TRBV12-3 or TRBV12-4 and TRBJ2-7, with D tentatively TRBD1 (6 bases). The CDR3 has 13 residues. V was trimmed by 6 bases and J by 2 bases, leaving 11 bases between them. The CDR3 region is CASRSTGTYEQYF. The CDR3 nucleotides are TGTGCCAGCAGGAGCACAGGGACCTACGAGCAGTACTTC.